This T cell receptor beta chain emerged from a study of CD8 T cells in ankylosing spondylitis. Trimming removed 4 bases at V and 4 bases at J, with 16 bases between. This CDR3 is built from 16 residues. Looked up from germline, CDR1 is SGHTA and CDR2 is FQGNSA. MiXCR, run by TCRdb on the 5' RACE reads, gives a single entry per CDR3 protein. The profile shows 250,000 to 400,000 distinct CDR3 sequences, 11% of them singletons. This clonotype was seen many times. The sequence was obtained from a female donor with ankylosing spondylitis or in good health (not recorded which). Specimen: blood, either unsorted or a sorted T cell fraction (not recorded which). J is TRBJ2-2 and V is TRBV7-2; the D is unclear. CDR3 bases: TGTGCCAGCAGCTCCCAAGTGACCTACGGCACCGGGGAGCTGTTTTTT. Translating it yields CASSSQVTYGTGELFF. The full variable domain, completed using reference TRBV7-2 and TRBJ2-2, is GAGVSQSPSNKVTEKGKDVELRCDPISGHTALYWYRQSLGQGLEFLIYFQGNSAPDKSGLPSDRFSAERTGGSVSTLTIQRTQQEDSAVYLCASSSQVTYGTGELFFGEGSRLTVL.